This passage covers 4 T cell receptor beta chains from one sample sequenced in a study of cytomegalovirus exposure and HLA in healthy donors. Researchers ran the PCR with 60 Vbeta and 13 Jbeta primers. Profiled with immunoSEQ multiplex PCR; TCRdb holds only in-frame clones, not every one. The sample records about 120,000 clones, 55% to 65% being singletons. The sample taken for sequencing was PBMCs. The receptors originated from a woman in her 40s in good health and CMV-seropositive.

The chain joins TRBV19 to TRBJ2-1; 15 bases map to TRBD2. V was clipped by 3 bases and J by 9 bases; unmatched bases: 3. CDR3 length equals 15 residues. From germline, CDR1 is LNHDA and CDR2 SQIVND (reference sequence). The CDR3 region has the DNA TGTGCCAGTAGTATGGGACTAGCGGGAGGAAGTGAGCAGTTCTTC. Amino acid sequence: CASSMGLAGGSEQFF. The full variable domain, with the rest looked up from reference TRBV19 and TRBJ2-1, is DGGITQSPKYLFRKEGQNVTLSCEQNLNHDAMYWYRQDPGQGLRLIYYSQIVNDFQKGDIAEGYSVSREKKESFPLTVTSAQKNPTAFYLCASSMGLAGGSEQFFGPGTRLTVL.

The rearrangement links TRBV5-4 to TRBJ2-7; 7 bases fit TRBD1. The V gene end was trimmed by 5 bases and the J gene end by 3 bases; junction bases not matched to a gene: 5. In germline, CDR1 is SGHNT, CDR2 YYREEE (reference sequence). This CDR3 is 13 amino acids long. Here the CDR3 reads CASSPGTVYEQYF. Written as DNA, the CDR3 is TGTGCCAGCAGTCCCGGGACAGTCTACGAGCAGTACTTC.

This clone was seen more than once but under ten times. The V gene is TRBV6-5, the J gene TRBJ2-5; D is possibly TRBD1 (6 bases). The CDR3 has 14 residues. Per the germline V gene, CDR1 is MNHEY and CDR2 is SVGAGI. V lost 11 bases to trimming and J lost 2 bases, with 18 bases between them. In DNA, the CDR3 is TGTGCCTCCAGGGTCCAGGACAGACAAGAGACCCAGTACTTC. Translated: CASRVQDRQETQYF.

The chain employs TRBV6-6 and TRBJ2-7; TRBD1 matches at 7 bases. V shed 5 bases, J shed 5 bases, and the junction held 0 bases outside the gene matches. Germline CDR1 reads MNHNY; CDR2 reads SVGAGI (reference sequence). This CDR3 comprises 11 residues. CDR3 coding DNA: TGTGCCAGCAGTGACAGGGACGAGCAGTACTTC. This gives the protein CASSDRDEQYF.